The clone carrying this TCR beta chain was counted ten times or more. The data originate from a study of T-cell reconstitution after alpha-beta-depleted transplantation in children. The CDR3 length is 14 residues. Trimming at V came to 8 bases and at J to 4 bases, leaving 6 bases not matched to a gene. CDR1 is SEHNR and CDR2 is FQNEAQ in the germline V gene (reference sequence). Researchers prepared the TCRbeta library using unique molecular identifiers, the study reports. TCRdb reprocessed the PCR reads via MiXCR and lists one record per CDR3 protein. The sample records 150,000 to 200,000 distinct CDR3 sequences, approximately 6.6% being singletons.

The clonotype comes from a human donor who donated a stem cell graft to a child with Wiskott-Aldrich syndrome. The sequencing used PBMCs from the stem cell graft donor, collected from the stem cell graft. This chain uses TRBV7-9 with TRBJ2-1; TRBD2 agrees at 9 bases. The CDR3 DNA reads as TGTGCCAGCGAGAGCGGGAGGACATACAATGAGCAGTTCTTC. Amino acid sequence: CASESGRTYNEQFF.